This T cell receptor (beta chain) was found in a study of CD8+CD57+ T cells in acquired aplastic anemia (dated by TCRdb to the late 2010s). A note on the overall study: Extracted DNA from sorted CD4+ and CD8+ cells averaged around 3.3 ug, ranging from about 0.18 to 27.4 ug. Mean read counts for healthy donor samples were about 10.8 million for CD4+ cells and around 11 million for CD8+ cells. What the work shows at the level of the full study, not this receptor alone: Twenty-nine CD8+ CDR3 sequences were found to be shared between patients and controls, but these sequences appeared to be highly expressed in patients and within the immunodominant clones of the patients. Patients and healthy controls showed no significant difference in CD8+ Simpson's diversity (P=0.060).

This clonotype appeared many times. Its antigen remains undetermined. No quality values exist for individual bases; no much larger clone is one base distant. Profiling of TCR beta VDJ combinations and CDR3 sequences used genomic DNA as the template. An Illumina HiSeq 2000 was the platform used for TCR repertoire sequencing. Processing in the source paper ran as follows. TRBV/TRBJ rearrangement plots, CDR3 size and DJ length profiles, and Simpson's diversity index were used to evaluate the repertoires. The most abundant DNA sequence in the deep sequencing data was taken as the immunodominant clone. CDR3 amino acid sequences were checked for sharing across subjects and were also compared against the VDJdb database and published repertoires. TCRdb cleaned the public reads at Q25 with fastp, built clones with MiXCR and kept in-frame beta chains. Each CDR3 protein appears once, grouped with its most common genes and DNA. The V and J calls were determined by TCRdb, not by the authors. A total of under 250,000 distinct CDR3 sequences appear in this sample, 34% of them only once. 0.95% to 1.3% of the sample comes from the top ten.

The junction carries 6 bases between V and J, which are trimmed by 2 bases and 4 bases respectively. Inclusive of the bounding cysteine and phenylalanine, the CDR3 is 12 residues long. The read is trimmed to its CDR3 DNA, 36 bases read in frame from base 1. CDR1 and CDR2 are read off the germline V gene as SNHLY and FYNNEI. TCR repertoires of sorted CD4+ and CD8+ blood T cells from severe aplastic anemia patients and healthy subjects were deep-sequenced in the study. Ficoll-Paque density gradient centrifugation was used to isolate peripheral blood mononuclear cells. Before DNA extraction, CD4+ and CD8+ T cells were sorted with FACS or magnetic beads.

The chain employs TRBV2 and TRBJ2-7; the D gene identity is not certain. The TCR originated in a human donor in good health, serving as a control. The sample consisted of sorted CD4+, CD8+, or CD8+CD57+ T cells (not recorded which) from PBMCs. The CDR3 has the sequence CASSEWLYEQYF. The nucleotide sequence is TGTGCCAGCAGTGAATGGCTTTACGAGCAGTACTTC.